This T cell receptor beta chain was retrieved from a study of technical replicates of blood from a handful of donors. This clone has just a few counts. Sequencing was performed with immunoSEQ multiplex PCR; in TCRdb, only in-frame clones are kept and a portion is missing. The table records tens of thousands of clones, 90% to 98% of them present only once. The ends were cut back, 6 bases at V and 7 bases at J, with 6 bases in the middle. From germline, CDR1 is MDHEN and CDR2 SYDVKM. CDR3 length equals 11 residues. The chain is built from TRBV28 and TRBJ1-4; no firm D call. The receptor's source is a human donor in good health. The sequencing input was T cells isolated from PBMCs. As DNA, the CDR3 is TGTGCCAGCAGGGGGAGTGAAAAACTGTTTTTT. Residues: CASRGSEKLFF.